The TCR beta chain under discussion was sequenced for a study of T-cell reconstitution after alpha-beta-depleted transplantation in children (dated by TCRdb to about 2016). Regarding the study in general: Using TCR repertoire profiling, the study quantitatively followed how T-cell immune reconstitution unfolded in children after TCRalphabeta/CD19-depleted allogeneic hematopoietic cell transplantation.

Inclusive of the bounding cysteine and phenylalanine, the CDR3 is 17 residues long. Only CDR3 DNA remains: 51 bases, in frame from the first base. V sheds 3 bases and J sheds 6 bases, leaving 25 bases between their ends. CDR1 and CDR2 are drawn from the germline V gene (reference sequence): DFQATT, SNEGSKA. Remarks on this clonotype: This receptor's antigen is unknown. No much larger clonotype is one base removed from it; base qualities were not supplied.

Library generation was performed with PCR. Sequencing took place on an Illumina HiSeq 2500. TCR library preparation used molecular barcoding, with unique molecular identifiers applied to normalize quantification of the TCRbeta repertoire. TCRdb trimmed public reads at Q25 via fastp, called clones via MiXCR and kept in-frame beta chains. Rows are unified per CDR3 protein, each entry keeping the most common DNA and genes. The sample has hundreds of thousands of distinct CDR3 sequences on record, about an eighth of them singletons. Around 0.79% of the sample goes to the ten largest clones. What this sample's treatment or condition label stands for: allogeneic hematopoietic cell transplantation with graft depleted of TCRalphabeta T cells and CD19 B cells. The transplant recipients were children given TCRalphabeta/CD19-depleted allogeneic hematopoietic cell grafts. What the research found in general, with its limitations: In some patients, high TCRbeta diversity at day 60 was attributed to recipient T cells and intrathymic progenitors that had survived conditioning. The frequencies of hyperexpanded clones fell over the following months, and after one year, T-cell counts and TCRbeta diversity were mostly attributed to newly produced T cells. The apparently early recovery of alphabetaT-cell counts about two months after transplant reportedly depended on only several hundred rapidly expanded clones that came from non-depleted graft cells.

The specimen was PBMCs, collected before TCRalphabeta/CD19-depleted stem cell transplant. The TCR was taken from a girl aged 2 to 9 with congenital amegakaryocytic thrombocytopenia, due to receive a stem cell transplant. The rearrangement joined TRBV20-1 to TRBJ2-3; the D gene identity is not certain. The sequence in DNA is TGCAGTGCTAGGCCCACTCCTGCCGAACCCTGGGCCGATACGCAGTATTTT. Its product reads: CSARPTPAEPWADTQYF.